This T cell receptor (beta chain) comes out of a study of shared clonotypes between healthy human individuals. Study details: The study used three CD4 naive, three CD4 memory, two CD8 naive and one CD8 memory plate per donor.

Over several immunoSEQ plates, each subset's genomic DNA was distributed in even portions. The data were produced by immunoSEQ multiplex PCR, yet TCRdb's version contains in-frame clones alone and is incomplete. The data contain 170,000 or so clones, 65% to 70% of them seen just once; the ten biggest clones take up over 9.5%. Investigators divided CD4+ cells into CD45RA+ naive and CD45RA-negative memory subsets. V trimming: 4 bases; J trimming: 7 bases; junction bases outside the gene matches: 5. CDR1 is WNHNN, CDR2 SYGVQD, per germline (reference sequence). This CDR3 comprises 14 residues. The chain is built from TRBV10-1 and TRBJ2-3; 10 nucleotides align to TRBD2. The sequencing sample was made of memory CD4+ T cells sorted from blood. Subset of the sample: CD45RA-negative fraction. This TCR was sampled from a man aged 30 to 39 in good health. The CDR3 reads CASSGASGSHTQYF. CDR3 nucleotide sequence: TGCGCCAGCAGTGGGGCTAGCGGGAGTCATACGCAGTATTTT.